Listed below are T cell receptor beta chains from one sample, sequenced in a study of beta chain features in type 1 diabetes. Assay used: immunoSEQ multiplex PCR; TCRdb lists only in-frame clones, some missing. The sample lists about 340,000 clones, 13% occurring once. Sequencing was performed on naive CD4+ T cells from blood. These receptors all come from a woman aged 18-29 years with type 1 diabetes. Each CDR3 is given with its conserved first and last residue. A D gene is named only where the DNA matches it firmly. Some rows mark clone size as missing; the rest say once, few, many or name a class of expanded clone.

D gene,J gene,V gene,clone size,CDR3 DNA,CDR3 protein
NA,TRBJ2-1,TRBV25-1,few,TGTGCCAGCAGTGCGGAGAACTCCTACAATGAGCAGTTCTTC,CASSAENSYNEQFF
NA,TRBJ1-1,TRBV10-3,few,TGTGCCATCACCGAACTAACCAGGGATAATGGGAATACTGAAGCTTTCTTT,CAITELTRDNGNTEAFF
NA,TRBJ1-4,TRBV7-6,NA,TGTGCCAGCAGCTTAACCACAGCCCCCCCAATGCAAGTTGGTGAAAAACTGTTTTTT,CASSLTTAPPMQVGEKLFF
NA,TRBJ2-5,TRBV5-1,few,TGCGCCAGCAGCTTGGGGTCCAGGGCTGCGGAGACCCAGTACTTC,CASSLGSRAAETQYF
TRBD1,TRBJ2-2,TRBV11-2,few,TGTGCCAGCAGCCTATGGACAGGGGGGAGCACCGGGGAGCTGTTTTTT,CASSLWTGGSTGELFF
TRBD2,TRBJ2-2,TRBV2,NA,TGTGCCAGCAGTGAGCAGGGACTAGCGAACACCGGGGAGCTGTTTTTT,CASSEQGLANTGELFF
NA,TRBJ1-2,TRBV28,few,TGTGCCAGCAGTGGGGGGGGCGCGAGCTATGGCTACACCTTC,CASSGGGASYGYTF
TRBD1,TRBJ2-7,TRBV5-4,NA,TGTGCCAGCAGCAACGGACAGGGGGTGTACGAGCAGTACTTC,CASSNGQGVYEQYF
TRBD1,TRBJ2-6,TRBV28,few,TGTGCCAGCAGTCCCCCCGTTGGGGGGACAGGAAGATCTGGGGCCAACGTCCTGACTTTC,CASSPPVGGTGRSGANVLTF
NA,TRBJ2-7,TRBV30,few,TGTGCCTGGAGTCCCGACAGGAGCTACGAGCAGTACTTC,CAWSPDRSYEQYF
TRBD2,TRBJ2-1,TRBV5-1,few,TGCGCCAGCAGCACTGGACTAGCGGGAGCGTTGAGTGTTGAGCAGTTCTTC,CASSTGLAGALSVEQFF
TRBD2,TRBJ2-2,TRBV18,NA,TGTGCCAGCTCACCCACGGGCGGGAGGACGAACACCGGGGAGCTGTTTTTT,CASSPTGGRTNTGELFF
NA,TRBJ1-2,TRBV18,few,TGTGCCAGCTCACCAGTGACACCTCACTATGGCTACACCTTC,CASSPVTPHYGYTF
NA,TRBJ2-2,TRBV2,NA,TGTGCCAGTCAATACCAGGGGACCGGGGAGCTGTTTTTT,CASQYQGTGELFF
NA,TRBJ1-1,TRBV11-2,few,TGTGCCAGCAGCTTAAATACCCCCGGGGGGCTTGAAGCTTTCTTT,CASSLNTPGGLEAFF
NA,TRBJ2-3,TRBV27,few,TGTGCCAGCAGTCCACTACCTTCGGGCACAGATACGCAGTATTTT,CASSPLPSGTDTQYF
NA,TRBJ1-5,TRBV30,NA,TGTGCCTGGAGTCATCAGGGGCTTGAGCCCCAGCATTTT,CAWSHQGLEPQHF